This record concerns one T cell receptor (beta chain) sequence. The table lists this clone with a count of one. The target of this receptor is not known. No qualities accompany the bases; no much larger clone lies one base away. This entry is derived from a study of blood T cell repertoires in COVID-19 (TCRdb year 2020). Background on the whole study: Samples covering the acute and convalescent phases of COVID-19 were provided by collaborators in the United States, Italy and Spain. The material from the prospective study consisted of cDNA or gDNA derived from T cells, B-cell-depleted T cells, or PBMCs. The dataset comprised deeply sampled blood TCRbeta repertoires from subjects exposed to, actively infected with, or recovered from COVID-19. The repertoires were made available in a free public database intended to serve as a resource for research on the immune response to SARS-CoV-2. The samples were drawn from two sources: the first 160 participants of the ongoing ImmuneRACE study, and fewer than 1,500 subjects contributed by 6 global collaborators. Nearly every sample came with metadata listing a de-identified subject ID, COVID-19 status, age in years and sex. Where HLA class I and class II types were available, the types were taken from metadata supplied by the sample provider, not from assay-based typing. Summary of the overall study and its limitations: How much clinical and demographic metadata was included differed by source and by participant, and the metadata was provided uncurated.

The collaborating institutions used their own protocols to collect whole blood in K2EDTA tubes. For TCRbeta analysis, collaborator samples were shipped as frozen whole blood, as isolated PBMCs, or as DNA extracted from either sample type. The CDR3 runs 13 residues from the cysteine to the phenylalanine. The CDR3 DNA has 39 bases and is translated from base 1. V is shortened by 0 bases, J by 5 bases, and the region joining them spans 7 bases. The germline V gene (reference sequence) gives CDR1 as MNHEY and CDR2 as SMNVEV. TCRbeta CDR3 regions were amplified from genomic DNA by means of the immunoSEQ Assay, a bias-controlled multiplex PCR. For the original study's pipeline: Nucleated cell counts per sample were estimated from amplification of reference gene primers within the assay. To quantify the absolute abundance of each unique TCRbeta CDR3 rearrangement, sequence reads were collapsed and filtered. Productive Simpson clonality was computed per sample as the square root of Simpson's diversity index over productive rearrangements. The immuneACCESS repertoire file appears here via TCRdb, limited to in-frame rearrangements. These files lack a portion of the clones; in checked studies, under half of the deficit traces to unresolved V genes, and the cause of the others is not known. V and J calls and clone size follow that table, whereas D and trimming were derived from the DNA. The sample profile shows around 84,000 clones; about 90% of them were found once. The ten largest account for approximately 4.2% of the sample.

This receptor chain uses TRBV27 and TRBJ1-2; the D region possibly corresponds to TRBD1 (5 bases align). Sequenced input: peripheral blood. This TCR came from a man aged 50 or older with active COVID-19. The CDR3 region reads CASSLSGGYGYTF. The nucleotide sequence reads as follows: TGTGCCAGCAGTTTATCGGGGGGGTATGGCTACACCTTC.